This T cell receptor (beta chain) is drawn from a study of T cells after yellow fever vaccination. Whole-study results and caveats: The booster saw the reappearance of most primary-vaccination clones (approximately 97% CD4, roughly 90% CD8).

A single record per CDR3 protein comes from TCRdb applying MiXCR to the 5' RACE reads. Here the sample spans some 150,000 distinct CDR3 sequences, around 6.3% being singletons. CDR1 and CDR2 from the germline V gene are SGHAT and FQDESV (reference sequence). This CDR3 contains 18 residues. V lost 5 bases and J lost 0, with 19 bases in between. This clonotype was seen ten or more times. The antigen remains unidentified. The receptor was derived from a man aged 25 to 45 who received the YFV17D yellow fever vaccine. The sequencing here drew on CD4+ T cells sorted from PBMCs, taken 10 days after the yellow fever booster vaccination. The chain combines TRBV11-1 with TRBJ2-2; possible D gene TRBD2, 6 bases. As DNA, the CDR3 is TGTGCCAGCAGCCGGAGGGGTTACGGGACGGCGAACACCGGGGAGCTGTTTTTT. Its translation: CASSRRGYGTANTGELFF.